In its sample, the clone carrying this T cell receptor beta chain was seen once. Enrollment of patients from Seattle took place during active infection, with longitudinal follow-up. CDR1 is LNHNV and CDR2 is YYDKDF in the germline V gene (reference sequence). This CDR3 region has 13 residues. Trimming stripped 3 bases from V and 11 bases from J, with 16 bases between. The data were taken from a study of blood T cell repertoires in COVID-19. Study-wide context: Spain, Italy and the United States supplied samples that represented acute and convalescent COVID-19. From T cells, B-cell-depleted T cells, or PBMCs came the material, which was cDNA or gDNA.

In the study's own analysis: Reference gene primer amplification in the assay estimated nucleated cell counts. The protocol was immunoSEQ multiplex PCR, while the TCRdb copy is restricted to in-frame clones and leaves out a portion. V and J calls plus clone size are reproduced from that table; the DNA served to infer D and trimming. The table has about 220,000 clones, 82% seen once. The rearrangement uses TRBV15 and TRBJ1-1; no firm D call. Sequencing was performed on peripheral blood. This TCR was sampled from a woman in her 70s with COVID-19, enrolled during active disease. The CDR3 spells CATSRPQSLYAFF. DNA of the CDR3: TGTGCCACCAGCAGGCCACAGAGCCTTTATGCTTTCTTT. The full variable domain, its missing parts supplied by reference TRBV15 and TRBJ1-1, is DAMVIQNPRYQVTQFGKPVTLSCSQTLNHNVMYWYQQKSSQAPKLLFHYYDKDFNNEADTPDNFQSRRPNTSFCFLDIRSPGLGDTAMYLCATSRPQSLYAFFGQGTRLTVV.